The 9 T cell receptor beta chains in this list originate from one sample, sequenced in a study of blood T cell repertoires in COVID-19. Generated by immunoSEQ multiplex PCR, the TCRdb table keeps only in-frame clones and is missing some. Here the sample spans 30,000 to 45,000 clones, around 81% being singletons. Input material: peripheral blood. These receptors came from a human donor in a cohort sampled during active COVID-19.

The rearrangement links TRBV24-1 to TRBJ2-3; unclear D gene. CDR3 length equals 14 residues. Trimming left V 3 bases short and J 3 bases short, with 9 bases between. Germline CDR1 and CDR2: KGHDR and SFDVKD. CDR3 region: CATSDARGTDTQYF. The CDR3 nucleotides are TGTGCCACCAGTGATGCCCGAGGAACAGATACGCAGTATTTT.

The J gene is TRBJ1-1, the V gene TRBV10-3; the D gene is possibly TRBD1 (6 bases). The germline V and J ends were trimmed by 6 bases and 8 bases, with 19 bases remaining between them. The CDR3 extends over 14 amino acids. CDR1 is ENHRY, CDR2 SYGVKD, per germline. CDR3: CAIRRGAGAFEAFF. Written as DNA, the CDR3 is TGTGCCATCAGGAGGGGTGCGGGGGCTTTCGAAGCTTTCTTT.

The chain joins TRBV18 to TRBJ2-7; the D gene is possibly TRBD2 (5 bases). The CDR3 covers 14 residues. The germline CDR1 and CDR2 sequences are KGHSH and LQKENI. V was trimmed by 10 bases and J by 1 base, leaving 17 bases between them. CDR3 region: CATAPEGRSYEQYF. In nucleotides, the CDR3 is TGTGCCACCGCACCTGAGGGCCGTTCCTACGAGCAGTACTTC.

The chain's CDR3 is CASSQGGSGNTIYF. Written as DNA, the CDR3 is TGTGCCAGCTCACAAGGGGGCTCTGGAAACACCATATATTTT. The chain joins TRBV18 to TRBJ1-3; a weak D match, TRBD1 (6 bases). Germline V gene lookup returns CDR1 KGHSH and CDR2 LQKENI. This CDR3 is built from 14 residues. Between the trimmed V and J ends, which lost 4 bases and 0 bases, there was a span of 7 bases. Full variable domain (remainder filled in from reference TRBV18 and TRBJ1-3): NAGVMQNPRHLVRRRGQEARLRCSPMKGHSHVYWYRQLPEEGLKFMVYLQKENIIDESGMPKERFSAEFPKEGPSILRIQQVVRGDSAAYFCASSQGGSGNTIYFGEGSWLTVV.

The V gene is TRBV7-9, the J gene TRBJ1-4; TRBD1 might be the D (5 bases). V was trimmed by 7 bases and J by 7 bases, leaving 22 bases between them. The CDR3 runs to 16 residues. Germline-derived CDR1 and CDR2 are SEHNR and FQNEAQ (reference sequence). CDR3 bases: TGTGCCAGCACCAAAGGGGTATCGGGGTCGGGTGAAAAACTGTTTTTT. Protein product: CASTKGVSGSGEKLFF.

The genes are TRBV30 and TRBJ2-5; 14 nucleotides match TRBD2. The germline CDR1 and CDR2 sequences are GTSNPN and SVGIG (reference sequence). This CDR3 spans 15 amino acids. V gave up 2 bases and J gave up 4 bases; unmatched junction bases: 3. CDR3 protein: CAWSLGTSGRETQYF. The CDR3 DNA reads TGTGCCTGGAGTCTCGGGACTAGCGGGAGAGAGACCCAGTACTTC.

V and J are TRBV7-2 and TRBJ2-5, with 10 bases lining up with TRBD2. There are 15 residues in the CDR3. Germline values: CDR1 SGHTA, CDR2 FQGNSA. Trimming removed 6 bases from V and 4 bases from J; junction bases left unmatched: 8. The CDR3 region has the DNA TGTGCCAGCAGTCCGAGCGGGGGGGTCCCAGAGACCCAGTACTTC. It translates to CASSPSGGVPETQYF. The whole variable domain, remainder taken from reference TRBV7-2 and TRBJ2-5, is GAGVSQSPSNKVTEKGKDVELRCDPISGHTALYWYRQSLGQGLEFLIYFQGNSAPDKSGLPSDRFSAERTGGSVSTLTIQRTQQEDSAVYLCASSPSGGVPETQYFGPGTRLLVL.

This chain joins TRBV19 and TRBJ2-1; TRBD2 matches at 12 bases. The trim removed 4 bases at V and 7 bases at J, leaving 2 bases unmatched. CDR3 length equals 14 residues. From germline, CDR1 is LNHDA and CDR2 SQIVND (reference sequence). The DNA for the CDR3 is TGTGCCAGTAGTAGACTAGCGGGGGTAAATGAGCAGTTCTTC. Protein: CASSRLAGVNEQFF.

The chain has TRBV19 and TRBJ1-5; D remains unclear. In germline, CDR1 is LNHDA, CDR2 SQIVND (reference sequence). Trimming took off 2 bases at V and 6 bases at J, with 17 bases between the two ends. The CDR3 has 16 residues. The chain's CDR3 is CASSITSQRTGQPQHF. CDR3 in DNA: TGTGCCAGTAGTATAACGAGTCAGCGGACGGGTCAGCCCCAGCATTTT.